One sample yielded the 5 T cell receptor beta chains listed below, sequenced in a study of molecular identifiers for immune sequencing clone quantification. TCRdb re-derived calls from the PCR reads in MiXCR, one entry per CDR3 protein. Among around 300,000 distinct CDR3 sequences listed, roughly a quarter were seen once. The sample consisted of naive CD8+ T cells from blood, with Jurkat cell RNA spiked in. Regarding subset: FACS-sorted CD8+CD4-CCR7+CD45RA+ naive T cells. The receptors shown here come from a human donor in good health. Some libraries in this study had Jurkat cell RNA spiked in.

The sample holds a few counts of this clonotype. CDR3 region: CASSLAAQAPRYNEQFF. The CDR3 nucleotides read TGTGCCAGCAGCTTAGCGGCCCAGGCCCCGAGGTACAATGAGCAGTTCTTC. The chain uses TRBV7-9 and TRBJ2-1; the D is unclear. The V and J ends lost 0 bases and 4 bases respectively, with 16 bases between them. The CDR3 has 17 residues. CDR1 and CDR2 (germline): SEHNR, FQNEAQ (reference sequence). Complete variable domain (other parts from reference TRBV7-9 and TRBJ2-1): DTGVSQNPRHKITKRGQNVTFRCDPISEHNRLYWYRQTLGQGPEFLTYFQNEAQLEKSRLLSDRFSAERPKGSFSTLEIQRTEQGDSAMYLCASSLAAQAPRYNEQFFGPGTRLTVL.

This clonotype was picked up a small number of times. This rearrangement joins TRBV6-2 or TRBV6-3 to TRBJ1-1; no reliable D call. CDR1 MNHEY and CDR2 SVGEGT come from the germline V gene. The CDR3 extends over 16 amino acids. The V gene lost 0 bases and the J gene lost 7 bases, with 18 bases spanning the gap. The CDR3 DNA follows: TGTGCCAGCAGTTACTCGAAGGACCGGACTTCCTATGAAGCTTTCTTT. Its translation: CASSYSKDRTSYEAFF.

The sample holds a few counts of this clonotype. V is TRBV4-3 and J is TRBJ2-5; a possible D gene is TRBD2 (6 bases). Germline V gives CDR1 LGHNA, CDR2 YSLEER. The V and J ends lost 1 base and 5 bases respectively, with 14 bases between them. CDR3 size: 15 residues. For the CDR3, the DNA is TGCGCCAGCAGCCAAGTTGGCGGGGTCGGGGAGACCCAGTACTTC. It codes for CASSQVGGVGETQYF.

The table lists this clonotype with many counts. The V call is TRBV20-1, the J call TRBJ2-7, with TRBD2 matching over 10 bases. The germline V gene encodes CDR1 DFQATT and CDR2 SNEGSKA (reference sequence). CDR3 length: 12 residues. The V segment lost 5 bases and the J segment 3 bases; nucleotides outside the gene matches: 1. The CDR3 loop is CSASSGSYEQYF. Written as DNA, the CDR3 is TGCAGTGCTTCTAGCGGGAGCTACGAGCAGTACTTC.

A note on this clonotype: A single base separates this from a much larger clone, so it may be a read error. The rearrangement uses TRBV12-3 or TRBV12-4 and TRBJ1-1; 7 bases are a match to TRBD1. The CDR3 extends over 14 amino acids. CDR3 nucleotides: TGTGCCAGCAGCAGGGGGGGGCTGAACAATGAAGCTTTCTTT. Its translation is CASSRGGLNNEAFF.